These 29 T cell receptor beta chains came from one sample sequenced in a study of cytomegalovirus exposure and HLA in healthy donors listed by TCRdb under 2017. Preparation of the library involved the immunoSEQ multiplex PCR assay. For the multiplex PCR, a mixture combining 60 forward primers for TCR Vbeta segments and 13 reverse primers for TCR Jbeta segments was used. TCRdb obtained this table from immuneACCESS and retained in-frame rearrangements with V and J assigned. These tables miss some clones; where compared with another copy, unresolved V genes account for less than half of the shortfall, and the remainder is unexplained. The sample records some 95,000 clones, under 75% of which are singletons. 0.95% to 1.5% of the sample is in the top ten clones. Specimen: PBMCs. The receptors were sampled from a female donor in good health and CMV-seronegative.

The V call is TRBV2, the J call TRBJ1-5, with 10 bases that match TRBD1. Germline V gene sequence: CDR1 SNHLY, CDR2 FYNNEI. The V gene end was trimmed by 6 bases and the J gene end by 7 bases; junction bases not matched to a gene: 12. This CDR3 has 16 residues. The CDR3 DNA follows: TGTGCCAGCAGCGAACGCCGACAGGGGGCGGAGCAGCCCCAGCATTTT. Amino acid sequence: CASSERRQGAEQPQHF.

This clone was observed a handful of times. The rearrangement links TRBV6-5 to TRBJ2-5, with a weak D call TRBD2 (5 bases). CDR3 length: 14 amino acids. The germline gives CDR1 MNHEY, CDR2 SVGAGI. Trimming pared 3 bases from V and 3 bases from J, leaving 11 bases between. The CDR3 sequence: CASSYSHGEETQYF. The CDR3 bases are TGTGCCAGCAGTTATTCCCACGGGGAAGAGACCCAGTACTTC.

The chain is built from TRBV6-1 and TRBJ2-5, with D perhaps matching TRBD1 (5 bases). Germline V gene sequence: CDR1 MNHNS, CDR2 SASEGT. The CDR3 has 13 residues. The ends were cut back, 4 bases at V and 1 base at J, with 7 bases in the middle. The CDR3 loop reads CASSGGLQETQYF. CDR3 in DNA: TGTGCCAGCAGTGGGGGCCTCCAAGAGACCCAGTACTTC.

To note about this clone: The sample holds other DNA sequences that translate to the same CDR3. The rearrangement joins TRBV30 to TRBJ1-5; weak D call: TRBD1 (6 bases). Germline lookup yields CDR1 GTSNPN and CDR2 SVGIG (reference sequence). The length of the CDR3 is 15 residues. V lost 0 bases, J lost 3 bases, and 12 bases lay in between. For the CDR3, the DNA is TGTGCCTGGAGTGTACAAGGGGGACCCAATCAGCCCCAGCATTTT. Translated, it gives CAWSVQGGPNQPQHF.

The genes are TRBV9 and TRBJ2-4; possibly TRBD1 for D (5 bases). The V end lost 9 bases, the J end lost 5 bases, and 18 bases lay between the germline ends. The CDR3 spans 14 residues. CDR1 and CDR2 (germline): SGDLS, YYNGEE. CDR3 in amino acids: CATYPPRTQNIQYF. DNA for the CDR3: TGTGCCACCTACCCGCCCCGGACACAAAACATTCAGTACTTC.

The V and J genes are TRBV30 and TRBJ2-7; 8 bases are a match to TRBD1. V was clipped by 5 bases and J by 8 bases; unmatched bases: 17. CDR1 and CDR2 (germline): GTSNPN, SVGIG (reference sequence). CDR3 length equals 15 residues. In DNA, the CDR3 is TGTGCCTGGTCCGGGACCGGGACAGGCCGAACCCAGCAGTACTTC. The encoded protein is CAWSGTGTGRTQQYF.

The chain recombines TRBV5-6 with TRBJ2-7, with D maybe TRBD2 (6 bases). CDR1 and CDR2 from the germline V gene are SGHDT and YYEEEE. Trimming pared 3 bases from V and 4 bases from J, leaving 17 bases between. The CDR3 is 15 residues long. CDR3 in amino acids: CASSSVGREKYEQYF. The CDR3 bases are TGTGCCAGCAGCTCGGTTGGGCGGGAAAAGTACGAGCAGTACTTC. Complete variable domain (other parts from reference TRBV5-6 and TRBJ2-7): DAGVTQSPTHLIKTRGQQVTLRCSPKSGHDTVSWYQQALGQGPQFIFQYYEEEERQRGNFPDRFSGHQFPNYSSELNVNALLLGDSALYLCASSSVGREKYEQYFGPGTRLTVT.

The rearrangement links TRBV30 to TRBJ1-1; D ambiguous. The CDR3 sequence is 12 residues long. The V and J ends lost 2 bases and 3 bases respectively, with 7 bases between them. Germline V gene data show CDR1 as GTSNPN and CDR2 as SVGIG (reference sequence). The CDR3 protein is CAWSRVHTEAFF. The CDR3 nucleotides read TGTGCCTGGAGTCGGGTTCACACTGAAGCTTTCTTT.

V gene TRBV12-5 combines with J gene TRBJ2-7; TRBD2 matches 7 bases. V lost 2 bases, J lost 4 bases, and 2 bases stayed unmatched. Germline CDR1 reads LGHNT; CDR2 reads FRNRAP. The CDR3 loop spans 13 amino acids. The CDR3 region is CASGLSLAYEQYF. CDR3 nucleotides: TGTGCTAGTGGTTTGTCACTAGCGTACGAGCAGTACTTC.

The chain couples TRBV2 to TRBJ2-5; 11 nucleotides agree with TRBD1. This CDR3 spans 15 amino acids. Trimming removed 5 bases from V and 5 bases from J; junction bases left unmatched: 7. Germline assignment: CDR1 SNHLY and CDR2 FYNNEI. This CDR3 reads CASSRTGGARETQYF. The CDR3 DNA sequence: TGTGCCAGCAGTCGGACAGGGGGCGCTCGGGAGACCCAGTACTTC.

This clone was seen a handful of times. The V gene is TRBV6-4, the J gene TRBJ1-1; 9 nucleotides align to TRBD1. Germline CDR1 and CDR2: MRHNA and SNTAGT. J was trimmed by 1 base and V by 4 bases; bases with no gene match: 7. This CDR3 contains 16 residues. The CDR3: CASSATPGQGNTEAFF. For the CDR3, the DNA is TGTGCCAGCAGTGCCACCCCGGGACAGGGGAACACTGAAGCTTTCTTT.

This clone showed up just a few times. V usage is TRBV18 and J usage is TRBJ2-7, with D perhaps matching TRBD1 (6 bases). Trimming shortened V by 1 base and J by 5 bases, and 15 bases separated the two germline ends. CDR1 and CDR2 (germline): KGHSH, LQKENI. This CDR3 is built from 15 residues. The CDR3 reads CASSPRGTGTDEQYF. The CDR3 coding sequence is TGTGCCAGCTCACCACGGGGAACAGGGACCGACGAGCAGTACTTC.

The chain combines TRBV19 with TRBJ1-1; D gene uncertain. V lost 5 bases and J lost 6, with 10 bases in between. This CDR3 has 12 amino acids. Per the germline V gene, CDR1 is LNHDA and CDR2 is SQIVND (reference sequence). This CDR3 is CASSPGIAEAFF. CDR3 nucleotides: TGTGCCAGTAGTCCGGGTATCGCTGAAGCTTTCTTT. Using reference TRBV19 and TRBJ1-1 for the parts outside the CDR3, the full variable domain is DGGITQSPKYLFRKEGQNVTLSCEQNLNHDAMYWYRQDPGQGLRLIYYSQIVNDFQKGDIAEGYSVSREKKESFPLTVTSAQKNPTAFYLCASSPGIAEAFFGQGTRLTVV.

This rearrangement joins TRBV7-9 to TRBJ1-1; D may be TRBD1 (6 bases). Per germline, CDR1 SEHNR and CDR2 FQNEAQ (reference sequence). Between the trimmed V and J ends, which lost 5 bases and 0 bases, there was a span of 10 bases. CDR3 length: 14 amino acids. The CDR3 nucleotides read TGTGCCAGCAGCGCCAGGGGCGTGAACACTGAAGCTTTCTTT. The encoded protein is CASSARGVNTEAFF.

This clone was observed a handful of times. The chain links TRBV6-1 to TRBJ1-1, with D perhaps matching TRBD1 (6 bases). This CDR3 has 15 residues. From germline, CDR1 is MNHNS and CDR2 SASEGT. V lost 5 bases, J lost 0 bases, and 13 bases lay in between. The CDR3 nucleotides are TGTGCCAGCAGTACCCAGGGACAATTGAACACTGAAGCTTTCTTT. Translating it yields CASSTQGQLNTEAFF.

The gene calls are TRBV28 and TRBJ2-1; 10 positions match TRBD2. Germline loops: CDR1 MDHEN, CDR2 SYDVKM. With 7 bases clipped from V and 7 bases from J, the junction kept 10 bases outside the gene matches. The CDR3 totals 15 residues. The CDR3 nucleotides read TGTGCCAGCATCAGAGGTAGCGGGGGGACAAATGAGCAGTTCTTC. Residues: CASIRGSGGTNEQFF.

The CDR3 DNA sequence: TGTGCCAGCACCGACACAGGGGAAATAAACGAGCAGTACTTC. Translating gives CASTDTGEINEQYF. The chain employs TRBV28 and TRBJ2-7, with 7 bases fitting TRBD1. CDR1 MDHEN and CDR2 SYDVKM come from the germline V gene. The V segment lost 7 bases and the J segment 5 bases; nucleotides outside the gene matches: 11. The CDR3 consists of 14 residues.

The V gene is TRBV19, the J gene TRBJ1-1; the D is unclear. CDR3 length: 11 amino acids. Germline V gene sequence: CDR1 LNHDA, CDR2 SQIVND (reference sequence). Deletions cut 9 bases from V and 4 bases from J, with 9 bases between. CDR3 residues: CASSRGTEAFF. The CDR3 DNA reads as TGTGCCAGCTCAAGAGGCACTGAAGCTTTCTTT.

V and J are TRBV7-9 and TRBJ2-7; TRBD1 agrees at 7 bases. Trimming at V came to 2 bases and at J to 4 bases, leaving 5 bases not matched to a gene. CDR1 and CDR2 from the germline V gene are SEHNR and FQNEAQ (reference sequence). This CDR3 is built from 14 residues. This chain's CDR3 is CASSLTVRGYEQYF. The DNA of the CDR3 is TGTGCCAGCAGCTTAACCGTCAGGGGGTACGAGCAGTACTTC. Full variable domain (missing parts from reference TRBV7-9 and TRBJ2-7): DTGVSQNPRHKITKRGQNVTFRCDPISEHNRLYWYRQTLGQGPEFLTYFQNEAQLEKSRLLSDRFSAERPKGSFSTLEIQRTEQGDSAMYLCASSLTVRGYEQYFGPGTRLTVT.

This sequence joins TRBV19 and TRBJ1-5; 8 nucleotides match TRBD1. CDR1 LNHDA and CDR2 SQIVND come from the germline V gene (reference sequence). The CDR3 runs 14 residues. V shed 5 bases and J 7 bases; nucleotides not matched to a gene: 7. DNA for the CDR3: TGTGCCAGTAGTTGGACAGGGAAGAGCCAGCCCCAGCATTTT. Protein product: CASSWTGKSQPQHF.

This clone was detected a few times. The rearrangement joins TRBV7-3 to TRBJ2-5, with 11 nucleotides matching TRBD2. Germline loops: CDR1 SGHTA, CDR2 FQGTGA. The CDR3 length is 18 residues. Trimming at V came to 1 base and at J to 3 bases, leaving 10 bases not matched to a gene. The CDR3 coding sequence is TGTGCCAGCAGCTTAAGGGGCCCCGGGACTAGCGGCGAAGAGACCCAGTACTTC. This encodes CASSLRGPGTSGEETQYF.

The rearrangement joins TRBV5-1 to TRBJ2-7, with 7 bases aligning to TRBD2. Germline loops: CDR1 SGHRS, CDR2 YFSETQ. V lost 5 bases and J lost 2; bases outside the gene matches: 7. This CDR3 contains 14 residues. The CDR3 protein is CASREIAGAYEQYF. The CDR3 DNA follows: TGCGCCAGCAGAGAAATAGCGGGTGCCTACGAGCAGTACTTC. Full variable domain (missing parts from reference TRBV5-1 and TRBJ2-7): KAGVTQTPRYLIKTRGQQVTLSCSPISGHRSVSWYQQTPGQGLQFLFEYFSETQRNKGNFPGRFSGRQFSNSRSEMNVSTLELGDSALYLCASREIAGAYEQYFGPGTRLTVT.

CDR3 coding DNA: TGCGCCAGCAGTCGATCCCGCCGGGACTCTAACCCGAACACTGAAGCTTTCTTT. It is translated as CASSRSRRDSNPNTEAFF. The rearrangement joins TRBV5-1 to TRBJ1-1, with a tentative D call TRBD1 (5 bases). The ends were cut back, 5 bases at V and 1 base at J, with 24 bases in the middle. The CDR3 consists of 18 residues. Germline CDR1 reads SGHRS; CDR2 reads YFSETQ. The full variable domain, its missing parts supplied by reference TRBV5-1 and TRBJ1-1, is KAGVTQTPRYLIKTRGQQVTLSCSPISGHRSVSWYQQTPGQGLQFLFEYFSETQRNKGNFPGRFSGRQFSNSRSEMNVSTLELGDSALYLCASSRSRRDSNPNTEAFFGQGTRLTVV.

This clone was detected ten times or more. The V and J genes are TRBV6-4 and TRBJ2-3; 10 bases map to TRBD2. The trim removed 3 bases at V and 4 bases at J, leaving 7 bases unmatched. CDR1 MRHNA and CDR2 SNTAGT come from the germline V gene. This CDR3 is 16 amino acids long. The CDR3 reads CASSEEAGGPSDTQYF. The CDR3 region has the DNA TGTGCCAGCAGTGAAGAAGCGGGAGGGCCCTCAGATACGCAGTATTTT.

The chain carries TRBV18 and TRBJ2-7; 7 nucleotides line up with TRBD2. From germline, CDR1 is KGHSH and CDR2 LQKENI. J lost 6 bases, V lost 3 bases, and 14 bases had no gene match. CDR3 length: 16 amino acids. The CDR3, as DNA: TGTGCCAGCTCACCGGCCTCTAGCGGACTACTGATCGAGCAGTACTTC. Translating gives CASSPASSGLLIEQYF.

The chain links TRBV5-4 to TRBJ2-1, with D possibly matching TRBD1 (6 bases). Germline assignment: CDR1 SGHNT and CDR2 YYREEE (reference sequence). V dropped 4 bases and J dropped 6 bases, with 14 bases sitting between them. The CDR3 is 14 amino acids. The CDR3 reads CASSRDNLGNEQFF. The CDR3 DNA follows: TGTGCCAGCAGCCGGGACAATCTTGGCAATGAGCAGTTCTTC.

The genes are TRBV18 and TRBJ2-1, with TRBD2 identical over 7 bases. The CDR3 totals 15 residues. V trimming: 4 bases; J trimming: 5 bases; junction bases outside the gene matches: 8. The germline gives CDR1 KGHSH, CDR2 LQKENI. In DNA form, the CDR3 reads TGTGCCAGCTCACAGTTCCGCGGGGGACACAATGAGCAGTTCTTC. Protein: CASSQFRGGHNEQFF.

CDR3 in amino acids: CASRRTGVNYGYTF. The CDR3 bases are TGTGCCAGCAGGAGGACAGGGGTTAACTATGGCTACACCTTC. V and J are TRBV6-5 and TRBJ1-2, with TRBD1 matching 9 bases. Trimming at V came to 6 bases and at J to 1 base, leaving 3 bases not matched to a gene. The germline V gene has CDR1 MNHEY and CDR2 SVGAGI. CDR3 length equals 14 residues.

There are a few counts of this clone. The rearrangement joins TRBV2 to TRBJ1-5, with D maybe TRBD1 (5 bases). This CDR3 spans 15 amino acids. In germline, CDR1 is SNHLY, CDR2 FYNNEI. Trimming took off 6 bases at V and 4 bases at J, with 16 bases between the two ends. CDR3 DNA sequence: TGTGCCAGCAGCGGTACAAGGGCAGGGAATCAGCCCCAGCATTTT. Its protein product is CASSGTRAGNQPQHF.